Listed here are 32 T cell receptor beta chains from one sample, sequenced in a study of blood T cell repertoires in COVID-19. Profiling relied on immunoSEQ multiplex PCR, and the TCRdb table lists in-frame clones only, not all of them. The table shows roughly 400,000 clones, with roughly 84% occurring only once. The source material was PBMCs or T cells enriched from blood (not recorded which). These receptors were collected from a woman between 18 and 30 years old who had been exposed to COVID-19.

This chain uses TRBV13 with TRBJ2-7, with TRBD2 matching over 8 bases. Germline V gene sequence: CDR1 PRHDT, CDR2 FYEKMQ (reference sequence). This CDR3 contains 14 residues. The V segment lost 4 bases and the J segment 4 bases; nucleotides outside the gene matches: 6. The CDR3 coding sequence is TGTGCCAGCAGCTCCCGACTAGCGACGTACGAGCAGTACTTC. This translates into CASSSRLATYEQYF.

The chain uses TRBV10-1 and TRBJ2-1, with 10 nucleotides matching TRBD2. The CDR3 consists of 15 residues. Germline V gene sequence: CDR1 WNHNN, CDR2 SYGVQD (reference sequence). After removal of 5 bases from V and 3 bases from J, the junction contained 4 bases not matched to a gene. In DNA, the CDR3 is TGCGCCAGCAGTACCCTAGCGGGAGACTACAATGAGCAGTTCTTC. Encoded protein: CASSTLAGDYNEQFF.

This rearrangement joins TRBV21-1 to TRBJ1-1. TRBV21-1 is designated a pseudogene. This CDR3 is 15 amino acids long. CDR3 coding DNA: TGTGCCAGCAGCAAACGGGATTACAGCAACACTGAAGCTTTCTTT. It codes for CASSKRDYSNTEAFF.

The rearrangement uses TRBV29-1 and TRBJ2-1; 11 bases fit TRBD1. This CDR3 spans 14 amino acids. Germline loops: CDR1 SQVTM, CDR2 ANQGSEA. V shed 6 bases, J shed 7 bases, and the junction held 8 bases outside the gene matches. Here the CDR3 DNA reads TGCAGCGTACCGGGACAGGGGGTAAGGAATGAGCAGTTCTTC. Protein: CSVPGQGVRNEQFF.

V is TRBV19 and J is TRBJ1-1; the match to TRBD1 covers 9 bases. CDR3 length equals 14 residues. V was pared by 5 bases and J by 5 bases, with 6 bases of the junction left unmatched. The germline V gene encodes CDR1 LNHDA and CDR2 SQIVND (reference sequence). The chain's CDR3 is CASSSRTGATEAFF. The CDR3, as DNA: TGTGCCAGTAGTTCCAGGACAGGGGCGACTGAAGCTTTCTTT.

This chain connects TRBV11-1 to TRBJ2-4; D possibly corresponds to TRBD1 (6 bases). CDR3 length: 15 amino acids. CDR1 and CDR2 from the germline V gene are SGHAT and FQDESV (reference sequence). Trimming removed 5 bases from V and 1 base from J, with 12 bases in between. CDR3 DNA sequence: TGTGCCAGCAGCCCCAGGCAGGGGGCCAAAAACATTCAGTACTTC. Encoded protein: CASSPRQGAKNIQYF.

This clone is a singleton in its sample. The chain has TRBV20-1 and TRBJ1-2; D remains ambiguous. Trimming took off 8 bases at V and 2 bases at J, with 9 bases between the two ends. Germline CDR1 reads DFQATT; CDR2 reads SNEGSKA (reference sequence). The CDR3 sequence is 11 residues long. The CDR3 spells CSQDWNYGYTF. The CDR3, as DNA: TGCAGTCAAGACTGGAACTATGGCTACACCTTC.

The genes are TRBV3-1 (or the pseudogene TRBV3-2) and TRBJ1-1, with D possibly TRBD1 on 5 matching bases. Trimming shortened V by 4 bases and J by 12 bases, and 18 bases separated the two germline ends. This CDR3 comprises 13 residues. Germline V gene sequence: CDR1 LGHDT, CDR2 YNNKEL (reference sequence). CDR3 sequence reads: CASSLPEGALPFF. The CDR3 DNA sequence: TGTGCCAGCAGCCTTCCGGAAGGGGCCCTTCCTTTCTTT.

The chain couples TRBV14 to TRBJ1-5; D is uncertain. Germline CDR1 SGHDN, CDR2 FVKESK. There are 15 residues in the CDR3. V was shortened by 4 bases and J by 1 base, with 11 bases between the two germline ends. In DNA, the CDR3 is TGTGCCAGCAGCCCTCTGGGAGGGAGCAATCAGCCCCAGCATTTT. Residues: CASSPLGGSNQPQHF.

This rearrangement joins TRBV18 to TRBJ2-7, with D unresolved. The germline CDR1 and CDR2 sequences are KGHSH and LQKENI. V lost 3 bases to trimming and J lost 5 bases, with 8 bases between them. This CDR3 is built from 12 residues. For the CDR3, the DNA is TGTGCCAGCTCACCTTCCTGGCACGAGCAGTACTTC. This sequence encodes CASSPSWHEQYF.

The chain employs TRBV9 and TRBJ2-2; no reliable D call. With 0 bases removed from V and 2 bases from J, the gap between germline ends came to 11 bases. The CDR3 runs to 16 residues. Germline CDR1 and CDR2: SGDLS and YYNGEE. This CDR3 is CASSVESQTNTGELFF. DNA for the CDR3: TGTGCCAGCAGCGTAGAGAGTCAGACTAACACCGGGGAGCTGTTTTTT.

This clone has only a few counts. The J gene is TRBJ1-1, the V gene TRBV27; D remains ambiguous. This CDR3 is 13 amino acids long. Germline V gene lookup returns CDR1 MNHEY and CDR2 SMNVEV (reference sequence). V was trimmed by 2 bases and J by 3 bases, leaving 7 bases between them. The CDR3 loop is CASSLPGYTEAFF. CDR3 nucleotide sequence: TGTGCCAGCAGTTTACCGGGTTACACTGAAGCTTTCTTT.

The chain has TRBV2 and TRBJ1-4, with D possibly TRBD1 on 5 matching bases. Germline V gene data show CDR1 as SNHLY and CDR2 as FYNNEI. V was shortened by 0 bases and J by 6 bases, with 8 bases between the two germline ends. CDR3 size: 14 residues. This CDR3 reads CASSEAGVYEKLFF. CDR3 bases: TGTGCCAGCAGTGAAGCAGGGGTTTATGAAAAACTGTTTTTT.

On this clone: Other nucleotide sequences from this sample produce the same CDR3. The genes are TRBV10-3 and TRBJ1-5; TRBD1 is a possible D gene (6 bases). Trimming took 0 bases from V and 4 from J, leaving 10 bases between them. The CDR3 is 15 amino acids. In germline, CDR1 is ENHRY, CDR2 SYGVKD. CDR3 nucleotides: TGTGCCATCAGTGAGTCAGGGGGTCGGAATCAGCCCCAGCATTTT. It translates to CAISESGGRNQPQHF.

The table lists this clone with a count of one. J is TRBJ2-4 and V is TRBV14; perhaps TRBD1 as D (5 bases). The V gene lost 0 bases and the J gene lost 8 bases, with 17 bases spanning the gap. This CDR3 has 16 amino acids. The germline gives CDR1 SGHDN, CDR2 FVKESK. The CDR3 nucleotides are TGTGCCAGCAGCCAAGACCAAGGAAGGGGAAGATACATTCAGTACTTC. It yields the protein CASSQDQGRGRYIQYF.

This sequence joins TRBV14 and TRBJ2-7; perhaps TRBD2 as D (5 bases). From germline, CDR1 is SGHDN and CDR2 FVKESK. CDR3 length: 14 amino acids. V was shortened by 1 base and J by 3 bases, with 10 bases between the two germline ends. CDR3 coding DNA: TGTGCCAGCAGCCAAGGAGGGTCCTTCTACGAGCAGTACTTC. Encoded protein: CASSQGGSFYEQYF.

CDR3 in amino acids: CASSFYQGDRGGEQYF. The CDR3 DNA reads TGCGCCAGCAGTTTTTATCAAGGGGACAGGGGCGGCGAGCAGTACTTC. The rearrangement links TRBV4-1 to TRBJ2-7, with 10 positions matching TRBD1. CDR1 and CDR2 from the germline V gene are MGHRA and YSYEKL. The CDR3 consists of 16 residues. V lost 6 bases and J lost 6; bases outside the gene matches: 14.

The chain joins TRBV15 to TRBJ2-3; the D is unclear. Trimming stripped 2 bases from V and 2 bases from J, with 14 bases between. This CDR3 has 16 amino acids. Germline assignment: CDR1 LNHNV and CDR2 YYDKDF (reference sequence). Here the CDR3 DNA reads TGTGCCACCAGCAGAAGGCAGGCCCTCCTCACAGATACGCAGTATTTT. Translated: CATSRRQALLTDTQYF.

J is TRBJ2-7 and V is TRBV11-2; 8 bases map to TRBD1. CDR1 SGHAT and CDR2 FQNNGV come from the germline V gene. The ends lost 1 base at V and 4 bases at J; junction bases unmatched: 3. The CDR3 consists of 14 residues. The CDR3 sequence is CASSLAQGAYEQYF. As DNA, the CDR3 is TGTGCCAGCAGCTTAGCGCAGGGGGCTTACGAGCAGTACTTC.

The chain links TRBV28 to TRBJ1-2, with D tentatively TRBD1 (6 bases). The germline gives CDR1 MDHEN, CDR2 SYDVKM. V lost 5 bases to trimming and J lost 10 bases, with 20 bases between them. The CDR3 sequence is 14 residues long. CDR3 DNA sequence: TGTGCCAGCAGTCCCTCCTCCGGGGGGCAGGTCTACACCTTC. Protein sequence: CASSPSSGGQVYTF.

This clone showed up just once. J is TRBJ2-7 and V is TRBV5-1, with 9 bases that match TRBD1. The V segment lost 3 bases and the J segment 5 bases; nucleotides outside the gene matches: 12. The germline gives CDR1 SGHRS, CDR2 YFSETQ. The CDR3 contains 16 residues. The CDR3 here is CASSSKTGTGLDEQYF. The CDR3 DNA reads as TGCGCCAGCAGCTCCAAGACCGGGACAGGGTTAGACGAGCAGTACTTC.

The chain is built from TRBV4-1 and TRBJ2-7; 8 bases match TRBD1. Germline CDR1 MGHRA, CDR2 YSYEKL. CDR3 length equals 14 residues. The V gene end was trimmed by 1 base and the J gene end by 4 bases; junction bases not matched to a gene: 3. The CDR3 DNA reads TGCGCCAGCAGCCAAGGGACAGGGTTGTACGAGCAGTACTTC. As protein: CASSQGTGLYEQYF.

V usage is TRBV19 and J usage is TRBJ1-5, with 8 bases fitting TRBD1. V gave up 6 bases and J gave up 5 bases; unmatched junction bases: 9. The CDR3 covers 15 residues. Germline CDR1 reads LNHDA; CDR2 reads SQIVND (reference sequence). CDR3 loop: CASREPGGLDQPQHF. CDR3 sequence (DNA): TGTGCCAGTAGAGAACCAGGGGGCCTGGATCAGCCCCAGCATTTT. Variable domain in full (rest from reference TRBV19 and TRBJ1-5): DGGITQSPKYLFRKEGQNVTLSCEQNLNHDAMYWYRQDPGQGLRLIYYSQIVNDFQKGDIAEGYSVSREKKESFPLTVTSAQKNPTAFYLCASREPGGLDQPQHFGDGTRLSIL.

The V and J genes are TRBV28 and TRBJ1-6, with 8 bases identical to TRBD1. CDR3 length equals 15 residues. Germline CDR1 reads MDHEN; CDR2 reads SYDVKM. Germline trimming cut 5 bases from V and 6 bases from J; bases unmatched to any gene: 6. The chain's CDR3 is CASSPWTGPNSPLHF. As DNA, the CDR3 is TGTGCCAGCAGTCCTTGGACAGGGCCTAATTCACCCCTCCACTTT.

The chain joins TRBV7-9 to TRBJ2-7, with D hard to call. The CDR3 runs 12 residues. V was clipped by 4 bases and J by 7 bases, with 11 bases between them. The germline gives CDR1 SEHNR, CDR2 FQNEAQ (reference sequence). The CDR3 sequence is CASSSERWEQYF. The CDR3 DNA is TGTGCCAGCAGCTCGGAGAGGTGGGAGCAGTACTTC. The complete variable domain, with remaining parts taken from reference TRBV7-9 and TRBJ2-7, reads DTGVSQNPRHKITKRGQNVTFRCDPISEHNRLYWYRQTLGQGPEFLTYFQNEAQLEKSRLLSDRFSAERPKGSFSTLEIQRTEQGDSAMYLCASSSERWEQYFGPGTRLTVT.

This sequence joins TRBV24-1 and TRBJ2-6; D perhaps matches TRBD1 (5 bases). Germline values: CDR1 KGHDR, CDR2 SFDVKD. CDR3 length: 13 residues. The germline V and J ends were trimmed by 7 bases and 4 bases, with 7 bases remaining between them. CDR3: CATRGPGANVLTF. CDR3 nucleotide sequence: TGTGCCACCAGGGGGCCGGGGGCCAACGTCCTGACTTTC.

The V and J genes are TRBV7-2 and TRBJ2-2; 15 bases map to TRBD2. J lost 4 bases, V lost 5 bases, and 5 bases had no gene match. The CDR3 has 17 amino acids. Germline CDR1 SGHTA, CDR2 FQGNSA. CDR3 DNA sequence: TGTGCCAGCAGCCCCCCGGGACTAGCGGGGGGCACCGGGGAGCTGTTTTTT. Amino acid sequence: CASSPPGLAGGTGELFF.

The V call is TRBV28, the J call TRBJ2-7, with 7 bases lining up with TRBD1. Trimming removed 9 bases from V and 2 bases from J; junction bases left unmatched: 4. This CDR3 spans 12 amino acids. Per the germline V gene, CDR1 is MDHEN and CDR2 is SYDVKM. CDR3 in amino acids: CASWDSTYEQYF. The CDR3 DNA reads TGTGCCAGTTGGGACAGTACCTACGAGCAGTACTTC.

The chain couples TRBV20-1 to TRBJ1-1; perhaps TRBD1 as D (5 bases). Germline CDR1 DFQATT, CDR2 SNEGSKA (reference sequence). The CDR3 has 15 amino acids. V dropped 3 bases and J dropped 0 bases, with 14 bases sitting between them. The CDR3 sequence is CSASHSGSLNTEAFF. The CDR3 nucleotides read TGCAGTGCTAGTCACTCAGGGTCCTTGAACACTGAAGCTTTCTTT.

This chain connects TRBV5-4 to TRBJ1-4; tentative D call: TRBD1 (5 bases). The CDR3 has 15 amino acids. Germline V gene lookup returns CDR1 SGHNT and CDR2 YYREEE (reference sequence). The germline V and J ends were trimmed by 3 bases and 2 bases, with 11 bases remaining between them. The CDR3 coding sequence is TGTGCCAGCAGCTCCTCCAGGGCGACTAATGAAAAACTGTTTTTT. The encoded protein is CASSSSRATNEKLFF.

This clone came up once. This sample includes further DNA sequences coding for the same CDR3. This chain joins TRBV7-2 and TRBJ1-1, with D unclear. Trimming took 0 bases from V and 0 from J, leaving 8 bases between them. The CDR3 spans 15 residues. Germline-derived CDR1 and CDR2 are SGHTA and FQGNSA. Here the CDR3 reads CASSLAGQMNTEAFF. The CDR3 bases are TGTGCCAGCAGCTTAGCGGGCCAGATGAACACTGAAGCTTTCTTT.

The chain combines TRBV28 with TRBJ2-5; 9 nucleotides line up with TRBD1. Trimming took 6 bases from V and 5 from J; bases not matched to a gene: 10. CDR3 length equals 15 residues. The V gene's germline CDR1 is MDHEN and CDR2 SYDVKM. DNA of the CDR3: TGTGCCAGCAGAGAGAACAGGGGGCGAGAGGAGACCCAGTACTTC. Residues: CASRENRGREETQYF.